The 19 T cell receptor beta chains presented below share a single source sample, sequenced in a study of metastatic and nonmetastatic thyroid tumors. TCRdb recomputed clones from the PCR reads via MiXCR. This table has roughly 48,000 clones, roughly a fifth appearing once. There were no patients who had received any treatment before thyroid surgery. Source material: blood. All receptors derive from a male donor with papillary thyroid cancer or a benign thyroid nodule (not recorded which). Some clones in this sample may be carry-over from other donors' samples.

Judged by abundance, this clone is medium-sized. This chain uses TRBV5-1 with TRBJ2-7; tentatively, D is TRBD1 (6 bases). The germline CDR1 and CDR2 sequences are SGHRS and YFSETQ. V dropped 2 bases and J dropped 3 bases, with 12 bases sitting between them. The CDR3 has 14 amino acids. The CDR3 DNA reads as TGCGCCAGCAGCTTCCTGACAGGAGACTACGAGCAGTACTTC. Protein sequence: CASSFLTGDYEQYF. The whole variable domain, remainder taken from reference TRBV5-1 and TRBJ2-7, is KAGVTQTPRYLIKTRGQQVTLSCSPISGHRSVSWYQQTPGQGLQFLFEYFSETQRNKGNFPGRFSGRQFSNSRSEMNVSTLELGDSALYLCASSFLTGDYEQYFGPGTRLTVT.

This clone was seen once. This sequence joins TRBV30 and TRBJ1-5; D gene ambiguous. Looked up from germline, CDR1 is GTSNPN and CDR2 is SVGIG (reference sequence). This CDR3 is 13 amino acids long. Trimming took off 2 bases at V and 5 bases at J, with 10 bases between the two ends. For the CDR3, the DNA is TGTGCCTGGAGTCCTACTAGGGATCAGCCCCAGCATTTT. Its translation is CAWSPTRDQPQHF. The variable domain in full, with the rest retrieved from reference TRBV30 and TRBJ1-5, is SQTIHQWPATLVQPVGSPLSLECTVEGTSNPNLYWYRQAAGRGLQLLFYSVGIGQISSEVPQNLSASRPQDRQFILSSKKLLLSDSGFYLCAWSPTRDQPQHFGDGTRLSIL.

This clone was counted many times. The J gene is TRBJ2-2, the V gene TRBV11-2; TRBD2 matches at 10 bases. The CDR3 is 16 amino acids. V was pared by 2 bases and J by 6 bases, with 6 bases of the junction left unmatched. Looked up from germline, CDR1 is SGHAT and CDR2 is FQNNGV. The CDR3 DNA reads TGTGCCAGCAGCTTAAGGAGCGGGAGGGTACCCGGGGAGCTGTTTTTT. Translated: CASSLRSGRVPGELFF.

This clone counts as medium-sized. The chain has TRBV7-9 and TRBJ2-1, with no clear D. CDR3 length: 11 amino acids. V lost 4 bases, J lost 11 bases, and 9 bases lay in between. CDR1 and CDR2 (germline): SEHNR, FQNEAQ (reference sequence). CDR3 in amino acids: CASSSGPQQFF. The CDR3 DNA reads TGTGCCAGCAGCTCAGGACCGCAGCAGTTCTTC.

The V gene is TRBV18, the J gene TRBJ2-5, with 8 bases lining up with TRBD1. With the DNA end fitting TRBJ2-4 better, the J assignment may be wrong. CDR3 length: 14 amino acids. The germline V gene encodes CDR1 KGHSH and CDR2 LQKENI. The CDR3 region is CASSQGTGRDIQYF. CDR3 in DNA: TGTGCCAGCTCACAGGGGACAGGCAGGGACATTCAGTACTTC.

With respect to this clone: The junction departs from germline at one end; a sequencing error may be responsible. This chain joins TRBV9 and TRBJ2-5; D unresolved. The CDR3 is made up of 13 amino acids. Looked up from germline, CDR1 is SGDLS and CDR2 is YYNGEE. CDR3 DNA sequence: TGTGCCAGCAGCGGGGCAGCCCAAGAGAACCAGTACTTC. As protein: CASSGAAQENQYF.

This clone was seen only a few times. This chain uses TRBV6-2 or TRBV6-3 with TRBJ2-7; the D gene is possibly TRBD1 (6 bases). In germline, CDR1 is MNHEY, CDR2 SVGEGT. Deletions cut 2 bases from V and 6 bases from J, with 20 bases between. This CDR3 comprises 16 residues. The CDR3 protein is CASSYTTGDTPGEQYF. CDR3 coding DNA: TGTGCCAGCAGTTACACTACCGGGGACACCCCGGGCGAGCAGTACTTC.

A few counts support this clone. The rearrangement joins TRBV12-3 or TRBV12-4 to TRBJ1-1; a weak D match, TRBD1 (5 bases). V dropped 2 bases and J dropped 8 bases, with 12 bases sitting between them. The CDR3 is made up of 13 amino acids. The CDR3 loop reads CASSLQGTSEAFF. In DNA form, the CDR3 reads TGTGCCAGCAGTTTACAGGGAACTTCAGAAGCTTTCTTT.

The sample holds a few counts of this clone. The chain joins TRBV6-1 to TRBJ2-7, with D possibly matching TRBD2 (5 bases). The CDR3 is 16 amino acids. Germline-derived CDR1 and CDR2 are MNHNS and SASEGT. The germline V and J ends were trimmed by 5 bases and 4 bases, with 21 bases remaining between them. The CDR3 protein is CASSPESGGVVYEQYF. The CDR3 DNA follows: TGTGCCAGCAGTCCTGAGAGCGGCGGAGTAGTATACGAGCAGTACTTC.

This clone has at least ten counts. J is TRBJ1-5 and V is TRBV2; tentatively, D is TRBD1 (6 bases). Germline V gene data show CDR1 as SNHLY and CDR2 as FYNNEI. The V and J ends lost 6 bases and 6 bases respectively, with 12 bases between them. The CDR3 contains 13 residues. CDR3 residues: CASRQGPGQPQHF. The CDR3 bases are TGTGCCAGCAGGCAGGGGCCAGGTCAGCCCCAGCATTTT.

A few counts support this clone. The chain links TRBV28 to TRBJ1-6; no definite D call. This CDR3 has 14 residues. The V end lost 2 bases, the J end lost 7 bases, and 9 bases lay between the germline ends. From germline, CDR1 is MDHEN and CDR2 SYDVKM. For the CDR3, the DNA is TGTGCCAGCAGTTTAGGCAGGATAAATTCACCCCTCCACTTT. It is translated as CASSLGRINSPLHF.

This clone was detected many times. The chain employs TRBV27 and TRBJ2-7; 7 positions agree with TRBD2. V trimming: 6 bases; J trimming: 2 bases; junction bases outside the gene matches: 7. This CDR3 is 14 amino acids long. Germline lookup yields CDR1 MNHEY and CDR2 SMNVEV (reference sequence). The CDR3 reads CASSQLAFPYEQYF. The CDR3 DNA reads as TGTGCCAGCAGCCAACTAGCGTTTCCCTACGAGCAGTACTTC.

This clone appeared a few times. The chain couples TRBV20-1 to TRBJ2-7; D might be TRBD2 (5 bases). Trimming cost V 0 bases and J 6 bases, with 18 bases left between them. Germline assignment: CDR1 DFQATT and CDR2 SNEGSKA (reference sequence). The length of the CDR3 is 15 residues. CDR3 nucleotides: TGCAGTGCTAGAGATGAGGGCGTAGGGTTACGCGAGCAGTACTTC. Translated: CSARDEGVGLREQYF.

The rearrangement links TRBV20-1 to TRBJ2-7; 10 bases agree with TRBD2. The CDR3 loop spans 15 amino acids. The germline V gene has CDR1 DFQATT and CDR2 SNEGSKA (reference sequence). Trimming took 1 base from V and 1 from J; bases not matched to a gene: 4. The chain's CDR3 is CSARGNSGRSYEQYF. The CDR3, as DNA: TGCAGTGCTAGAGGAAATAGCGGGAGGTCCTACGAGCAGTACTTC.

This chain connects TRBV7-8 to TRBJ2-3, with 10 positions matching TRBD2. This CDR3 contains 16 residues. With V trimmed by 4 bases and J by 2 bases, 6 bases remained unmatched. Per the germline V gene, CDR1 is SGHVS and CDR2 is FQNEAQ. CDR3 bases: TGTGCCAGCAGCTCGTCCGGACTAGCGGACACAGATACGCAGTATTTT. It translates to CASSSSGLADTDTQYF.

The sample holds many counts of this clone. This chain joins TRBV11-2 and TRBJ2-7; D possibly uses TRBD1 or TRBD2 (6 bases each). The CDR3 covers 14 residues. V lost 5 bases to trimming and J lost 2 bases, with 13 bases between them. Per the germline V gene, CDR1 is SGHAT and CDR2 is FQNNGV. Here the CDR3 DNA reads TGTGCCAGCAGCCGGGGGCGGGGTCCCTACGAGCAGTACTTC. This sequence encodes CASSRGRGPYEQYF.

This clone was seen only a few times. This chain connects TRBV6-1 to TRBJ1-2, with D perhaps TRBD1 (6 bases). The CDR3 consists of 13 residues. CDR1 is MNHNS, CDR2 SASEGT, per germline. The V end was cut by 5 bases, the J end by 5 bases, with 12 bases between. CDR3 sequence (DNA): TGTGCCAGCAGTCCAGGGGCGGAGTATGGCTACACCTTC. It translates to CASSPGAEYGYTF.

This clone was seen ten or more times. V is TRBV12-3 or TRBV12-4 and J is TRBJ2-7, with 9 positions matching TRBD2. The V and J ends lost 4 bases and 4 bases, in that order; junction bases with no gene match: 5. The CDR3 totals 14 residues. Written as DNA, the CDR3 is TGTGCCAGCAGTTCCCGGGGACTAGCTTACGAGCAGTACTTC. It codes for CASSSRGLAYEQYF.

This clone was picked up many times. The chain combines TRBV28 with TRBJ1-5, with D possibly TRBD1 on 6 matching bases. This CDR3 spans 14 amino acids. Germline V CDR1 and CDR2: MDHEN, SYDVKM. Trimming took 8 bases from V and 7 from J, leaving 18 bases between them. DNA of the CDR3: TGTGCCAGCCGAGGGGGGGGCGCGGGCCAGCCCCAGCATTTT. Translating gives CASRGGGAGQPQHF.